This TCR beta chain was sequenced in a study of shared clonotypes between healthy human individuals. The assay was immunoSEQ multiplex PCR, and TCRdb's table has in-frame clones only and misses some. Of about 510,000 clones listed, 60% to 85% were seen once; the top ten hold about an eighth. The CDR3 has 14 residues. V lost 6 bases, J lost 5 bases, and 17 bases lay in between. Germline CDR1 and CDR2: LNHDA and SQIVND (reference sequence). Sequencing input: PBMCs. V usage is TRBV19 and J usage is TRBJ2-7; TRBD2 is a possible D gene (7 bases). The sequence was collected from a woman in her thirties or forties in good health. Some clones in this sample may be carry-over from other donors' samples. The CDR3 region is CASSLRSGGDEQYF. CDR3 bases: TGTGCCAGTAGCCTGAGGTCGGGGGGCGACGAGCAGTACTTC. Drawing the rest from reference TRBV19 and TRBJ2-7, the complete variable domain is DGGITQSPKYLFRKEGQNVTLSCEQNLNHDAMYWYRQDPGQGLRLIYYSQIVNDFQKGDIAEGYSVSREKKESFPLTVTSAQKNPTAFYLCASSLRSGGDEQYFGPGTRLTVT.